This TCR beta chain was documented in a study of metastatic and nonmetastatic thyroid tumors (dated by TCRdb to about 2020). General notes on the study: Repertoires from peripheral blood and from tumor or nodule tissue samples of malignant and benign thyroid patients were compared.

Libraries were prepared through PCR. The sequencer listed for this sample is Illumina HiSeq 4000. High-throughput sequencing was used to profile the CDR3 region of the TCR beta-chain in every patient. The original methods were these. CDR3 differences across clinicopathological groups were used to build a classifier for discriminating distant-metastatic papillary thyroid cancer patients. To measure repertoire diversity the researchers used the Shannon index, while the Morisita-Horn index served to gauge how similar the tumor and blood repertoires were. TCRdb reworked the public reads: Q25 trimming with fastp, MiXCR clone assembly, productive beta chains retained. TCRdb assigned the V and J calls; the authors' analysis was not used. Present in this sample are fewer than 35,000 clones, 15% to 20% of which were seen just once. The biggest ten clones account for more than 9% of the sample. The study at large found these results: In both blood and tumor samples, malignant tumors were reported to have significantly higher TCR beta diversity than benign nodules.

A remark on this clone: Its antigen is currently not known. Base qualities are not at hand, and no much larger clone is one base apart.

The germline V gene (reference sequence) provides CDR1 DFQATT and CDR2 SNEGSKA. Clipping removes 2 bases from V and 3 bases from J, with 9 as the unmatched junction base count. The CDR3, cysteine through phenylalanine, is 15 amino acids long. This entry keeps only the CDR3 DNA: 45 bases, framed from base 1. No treatment had been received by any patient before thyroid surgery. The study retrospectively analysed patient clinical samples collected from about 2012 to 2019 using T-cell receptor beta sequencing. The rearranged chain carries TRBV20-1 and TRBJ2-7; TRBD1 matches 8 bases in the middle. This sequence was found in a female donor with papillary thyroid cancer or a benign thyroid nodule (not recorded which). Some clones in this sample may be carry-over from other donors' samples. Input material: blood. CDR3 protein: CSARPPGTGVYEQYF. The sequenced DNA: TGCAGTGCTAGACCACCGGGGACAGGAGTCTACGAGCAGTACTTC.